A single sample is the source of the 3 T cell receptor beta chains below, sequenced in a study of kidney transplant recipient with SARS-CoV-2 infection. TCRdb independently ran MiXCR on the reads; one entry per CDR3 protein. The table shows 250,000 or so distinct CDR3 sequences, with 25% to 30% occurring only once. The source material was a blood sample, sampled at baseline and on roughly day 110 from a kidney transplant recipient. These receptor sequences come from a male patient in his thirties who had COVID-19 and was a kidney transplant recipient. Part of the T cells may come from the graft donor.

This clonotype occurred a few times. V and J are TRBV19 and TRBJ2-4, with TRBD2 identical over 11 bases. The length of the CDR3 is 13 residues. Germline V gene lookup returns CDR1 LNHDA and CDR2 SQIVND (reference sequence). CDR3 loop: CASKLAGEGIQYF. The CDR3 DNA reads TGTGCTTCCAAACTAGCGGGAGAAGGCATTCAGTACTTC.

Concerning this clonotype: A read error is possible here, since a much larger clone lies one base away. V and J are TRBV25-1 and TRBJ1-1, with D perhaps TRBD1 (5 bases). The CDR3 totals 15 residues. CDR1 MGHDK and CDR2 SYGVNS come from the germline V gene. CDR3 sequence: CAGSESGRGNTEAFF. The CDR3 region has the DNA TGTGCCGGCAGTGAGTCAGGGAGGGGGAACACTGAAGCTTTCTTT.

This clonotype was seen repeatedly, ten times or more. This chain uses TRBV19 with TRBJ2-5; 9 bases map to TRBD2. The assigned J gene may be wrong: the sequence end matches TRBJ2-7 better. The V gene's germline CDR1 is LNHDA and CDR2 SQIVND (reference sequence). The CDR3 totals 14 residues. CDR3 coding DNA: TGTGCCAGTACGCGGGAGGGACAAGCCTACGAGCAGTACTTC. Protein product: CASTREGQAYEQYF.